The present entry profiles one TCR beta chain with its context. The antigen is unknown. The entry originates in a study of CD8+ T cells in alopecia areata. The study's findings and limits: Scalp clonality, along with expanded CD8+ clones among the top 100, was significantly decreased by tofacitinib. Persistence of many expanded lesional clones was seen in scalp and blood during tofacitinib.

Treatment of the sample: oral pan-JAK inhibitor, 5-10 mg twice daily. Alopecia areata patients gave lesional scalp punch biopsies and peripheral blood samples. Both CD4+ and CD8+ T cells were separated by sorting PBMCs. RNA was isolated and reverse transcribed to cDNA, the sequencing template. Produced via immunoSEQ multiplex PCR; TCRdb's table is partial and in-frame only. The table records roughly 190,000 clones, approximately 60% of them present only once. Trimming left V 1 base short and J 4 bases short, with 8 bases between. CDR1 MGHRA and CDR2 YSYEKL come from the germline V gene. This CDR3 is 14 amino acids long.

Material: CD4+ T cells sorted from blood, obtained at week 4, from a patient treated with tofacitinib. This rearrangement joins TRBV4-1 to TRBJ2-4, with a possible D match to TRBD2 (6 bases). The sequence was obtained from a human donor with alopecia areata. The CDR3 DNA sequence: TGCGCCAGCAGCCAAGTCGGGAGTAAAAACATTCAGTACTTC. It translates to CASSQVGSKNIQYF.